The present entry profiles one TCR beta chain with its context. The data were obtained in a study of blood T cell repertoires in COVID-19. TCRdb's table, derived via immunoSEQ multiplex PCR, lists solely in-frame clones and lacks some. The table includes about 87,000 clones, over 75% detected once. The CDR3 contains 11 residues. Germline values: CDR1 SGHTA, CDR2 FQGNSA. Trimming left V 3 bases short and J 7 bases short, with 3 bases between. Material for sequencing was peripheral blood. The chain links TRBV7-2 to TRBJ2-2; no clear D. The sequence derives from a woman of 80 years or more with COVID-19, enrolled during active disease. Written as DNA, the CDR3 is TGTGCCAGCAGCTTTTACGGGGAGCTGTTTTTT. As protein: CASSFYGELFF.